The entry that follows covers one T cell receptor (beta chain) sequence. Antigen specificity is unknown. The sample is drawn from a study of cytomegalovirus exposure and HLA in healthy donors. General study points: According to the study, 160 or so TCR beta chains were cytomegalovirus-associated. In a later analysis, a genetic analysis reported fewer productive-TCR N-insertions in an Asian-associated ancestry cluster than the cohort average. The productive fraction for most TCR beta V segments was about 90% or about 30% in an earlier analysis. Through in vitro validation, three CMV-associated chains were shown to be specific for CMV antigens.

Germline V CDR1 and CDR2: MGHRA, YSYEKL. With V trimmed by 4 bases and J by 3 bases, 11 bases remained unmatched. The length of the CDR3 is 18 residues. Use of 60 Vbeta and 13 Jbeta primers characterized the PCR. Sequencing was performed with immunoSEQ multiplex PCR; in TCRdb, only in-frame clones are kept and a portion is missing. Here the sample spans about 120,000 clones, 79% being singletons. The chain has TRBV4-1 and TRBJ2-7; the match to TRBD2 covers 14 bases. Sequenced: PBMCs. The receptor's source is a man aged 25-45 years in good health and CMV-seropositive. CDR3 bases: TGCGCCAGCAGCCCAAGGACTAGCGGGGGGAACGCATTCTACGAGCAGTACTTC. Its translation is CASSPRTSGGNAFYEQYF.